This is a list of T cell receptor beta chains from one sample in a study of cytomegalovirus exposure and HLA in healthy donors. Sequenced by immunoSEQ multiplex PCR; TCRdb stores in-frame clones only, minus some. Of 99,000 or so clones in the sample, 15% were seen once. The material sequenced was PBMCs. The receptors originated from a female donor in good health and CMV-seronegative. Both conserved end residues are part of each CDR3. D genes are given only for firm matches. Part of the rows lack a size; the others show once, few, many or a class for expanded clones.

J: TRBJ2-7
size: .
D: .
V: TRBV30
DNA: TGTGCCTGGAGCGCGGGACAGCCACATAGGGACGAGCAGTACTTC
CDR3: CAWSAGQPHRDEQYF

J: TRBJ2-6
size: .
D: .
V: TRBV9
DNA: TGTGCCAGCAGCGAGCGGTACTCTGGGGCCAACGTCCTGACTTTC
CDR3: CASSERYSGANVLTF

J: TRBJ2-1
size: .
D: .
V: TRBV9
DNA: TGTGCCAGCAGAGTTAGCAGGGGCGCCAACAATGAGCAGTTCTTC
CDR3: CASRVSRGANNEQFF

J: TRBJ2-7
size: few
D: TRBD2
V: TRBV5-6
DNA: TGTGCCAGCAGCTCCGTGGGTCTAGCGGGGGCCAGCTCCTACGAGCAGTACTTC
CDR3: CASSSVGLAGASSYEQYF

J: TRBJ2-7
size: .
D: TRBD1
V: TRBV18
DNA: TGTGCCAGCTCACGGGGACAGTACTACGAGCAGTACTTC
CDR3: CASSRGQYYEQYF

J: TRBJ2-2
size: .
D: TRBD1
V: TRBV11-2
DNA: TGTGCCAGCAGCCTCGGACAGGGGAACACCGGGGAGCTGTTTTTT
CDR3: CASSLGQGNTGELFF

J: TRBJ2-7
size: .
D: .
V: TRBV28
DNA: TGTGCCAGCAGTTTTTCCGGGGGACGGCGTTACGAGCAGTACTTC
CDR3: CASSFSGGRRYEQYF

J: TRBJ1-1
size: few
D: .
V: TRBV7-2
DNA: TGTGCCAGCACCACCCAACAGGGGAACACTGAAGCTTTCTTT
CDR3: CASTTQQGNTEAFF

J: TRBJ2-5
size: .
D: TRBD1
V: TRBV12-5
DNA: TGTGCTAGTGCCCCCGGACAGGGCGTCCAAGAGACCCAGTACTTC
CDR3: CASAPGQGVQETQYF

J: TRBJ1-5
size: .
D: .
V: TRBV19
DNA: TGTGCCAGTAGCACGTCCCGAGATCAGCCCCAGCATTTT
CDR3: CASSTSRDQPQHF

J: TRBJ2-3
size: .
D: .
V: TRBV9
DNA: TGTGCCAGCAGCGTAGGGCACAGCACAGATACGCAGTATTTT
CDR3: CASSVGHSTDTQYF

J: TRBJ1-2
size: few
D: .
V: TRBV6-5
DNA: TGTGCCAGCAGTTACTCGACCAGGGCCGATGGCTACACCTTC
CDR3: CASSYSTRADGYTF

J: TRBJ1-6
size: few
D: TRBD1
V: TRBV27
DNA: TGTGCCAGCAGTCCCCCCGGGACAGGGGGACCTGGTTCACCCCTCCACTTT
CDR3: CASSPPGTGGPGSPLHF

J: TRBJ2-6
size: few
D: .
V: TRBV13
DNA: TGTGCCAGCAGCCGAGCATCCTCTGGGGCCAACGTCCTGACTTTC
CDR3: CASSRASSGANVLTF

J: TRBJ1-5
size: few
D: TRBD1
V: TRBV30
DNA: TGTGCCTGGAGCGGACAGGGGAATCAGCCCCAGCATTTT
CDR3: CAWSGQGNQPQHF

J: TRBJ2-7
size: few
D: TRBD1
V: TRBV4-3
DNA: TGCGCCAGCAGCCAAGTCCGATCCGGGACAGGGTACTCTTGGGACGAGCAGTACTTC
CDR3: CASSQVRSGTGYSWDEQYF

J: TRBJ2-3
size: .
D: TRBD2
V: TRBV7-9
DNA: TGTGCCAGCAGCTCGGGACTAGCGGGTACAGATACGCAGTATTTT
CDR3: CASSSGLAGTDTQYF

J: TRBJ2-3
size: .
D: TRBD2
V: TRBV4-1
DNA: TGCGCCAGCAGCCATCAAGGACTAGCGGGGGGGCATACAGATACGCAGTATTTT
CDR3: CASSHQGLAGGHTDTQYF

J: TRBJ1-5
size: .
D: TRBD1
V: TRBV19
DNA: TGTGCCAGTAGTAGAGGGACAGTTAGCAATCAGCCCCAGCATTTT
CDR3: CASSRGTVSNQPQHF

J: TRBJ2-1
size: few
D: TRBD2
V: TRBV4-3
DNA: TGCGCCAGCAGCCATCTAGCGGGTCCCAATGAGCAGTTCTTC
CDR3: CASSHLAGPNEQFF

J: TRBJ1-5
size: .
D: .
V: TRBV5-1
DNA: TGCGCCAGCAGCCAGGACAGCCGCGGGCCCCAGCATTTT
CDR3: CASSQDSRGPQHF

J: TRBJ2-2
size: few
D: TRBD2
V: TRBV7-2
DNA: TGTGCCAGCAGCACTCGACTAGCGCTAACCGGGGAGCTGTTTTTT
CDR3: CASSTRLALTGELFF

J: TRBJ2-7
size: few
D: .
V: TRBV30
DNA: TGTGCCTGGGGGGGCCTAACGGTGGACGAGCAGTACTTC
CDR3: CAWGGLTVDEQYF